This T cell receptor (beta chain) was retrieved from a study of blood T cell repertoires in COVID-19. Clones were sequenced by immunoSEQ multiplex PCR, and TCRdb holds only the in-frame ones, with some missing. The table includes 400,000 or so clones, around 91% detected once. This clone was detected once. CDR3 size: 15 residues. Germline V gene lookup returns CDR1 GTSNPN and CDR2 SVGIG (reference sequence). The V end lost 1 base, the J end lost 5 bases, and 17 bases lay between the germline ends. The TCR was taken from a man between 18 and 29 years old who had recovered from COVID-19. What was sequenced was PBMCs or T cells enriched from blood (not recorded which). This chain joins TRBV30 and TRBJ1-2, with D perhaps matching TRBD1 (5 bases). CDR3: CAWSGLQGRFYGYTF. CDR3 sequence (DNA): TGTGCCTGGAGTGGGTTGCAGGGAAGGTTTTATGGCTACACCTTC.